This entry lists 16 T cell receptor beta chains sequenced from one sample in a study of vaccination and CD4 T cells after COVID-19. Indicated treatment: roughly ten-day PBMC culture with coronavirus spike peptide pools or control peptides (ViraFEST assay). Once obtained from cultured CD4+ T cells, the DNA was sequenced using the Oncomine TCR Beta short-read assay. TCRdb re-derived calls from the PCR reads in MiXCR, one entry per CDR3 protein. The data contain 7,500 to 10,000 distinct CDR3 sequences, under 75% of them singletons. The antigens for these receptors are not known. Sequencing used CD4+ T cells from blood, cultured in vitro. The receptors derive from a human donor who had recovered from COVID-19.

This clonotype has only a few counts. The chain uses TRBV6-1 and TRBJ1-1, with 7 bases lining up with TRBD1. CDR1 and CDR2 from the germline V gene are MNHNS and SASEGT. Losses at the gene ends were 11 bases for V and 5 bases for J; bases not matched to a gene: 17. This CDR3 spans 15 amino acids. CDR3: CALGAGGFRGTEAFF. Written as DNA, the CDR3 is TGTGCCTTAGGGGCAGGGGGATTTAGGGGGACTGAAGCTTTCTTT.

The chain joins TRBV19 to TRBJ2-7; 9 bases are a match to TRBD1. The V gene's germline CDR1 is LNHDA and CDR2 SQIVND (reference sequence). V shed 4 bases and J 3 bases; nucleotides not matched to a gene: 7. The CDR3 runs to 15 residues. CDR3 nucleotide sequence: TGTGCCAGTAGTAACCCCACAGGGGGCAACTACGAGCAGTACTTC. Protein product: CASSNPTGGNYEQYF.

The chain uses TRBV15 and TRBJ1-3, with TRBD1 matching over 8 bases. The CDR3 totals 19 residues. Per germline, CDR1 LNHNV and CDR2 YYDKDF (reference sequence). Trimming cost V 0 bases and J 3 bases; bases outside gene matches: 13. The CDR3 loop is CATSRDLNVQGASGNTIYF. The DNA for the CDR3 is TGTGCCACCAGCAGAGATCTCAACGTTCAGGGGGCTAGTGGAAACACCATATATTTT.

The chain joins TRBV20-1 to TRBJ2-7, with 13 bases fitting TRBD2. Losses at the gene ends were 1 base for V and 7 bases for J; bases not matched to a gene: 1. The CDR3 spans 13 residues. Germline CDR1 reads DFQATT; CDR2 reads SNEGSKA (reference sequence). CDR3 loop: CSARGLAGGEQYF. CDR3 nucleotides: TGCAGTGCTAGAGGACTAGCGGGAGGAGAGCAGTACTTC.

V is TRBV24-1 and J is TRBJ1-1; the D is unclear. The CDR3 contains 14 residues. V lost 5 bases and J 7 bases, leaving 16 bases between the germline ends. CDR1 KGHDR and CDR2 SFDVKD come from the germline V gene. The DNA of the CDR3 is TGTGCCACCAGTGGGCGGCAGGTACCCTTTGAAGCTTTCTTT. It translates to CATSGRQVPFEAFF.

The rearrangement links TRBV9 to TRBJ2-5; 8 nucleotides match TRBD1. Unmatched junction bases numbered 5, after V lost 3 bases and J lost 1 base. The CDR3 length is 15 residues. Germline lookup yields CDR1 SGDLS and CDR2 YYNGEE. Here the CDR3 DNA reads TGTGCCAGCAGCGCGACAGGGGCCCCCCAAGAGACCCAGTACTTC. Residues: CASSATGAPQETQYF.

The J gene is TRBJ1-2, the V gene TRBV18, with D unresolved. The germline gives CDR1 KGHSH, CDR2 LQKENI. The CDR3 is made up of 13 amino acids. Trimming took 6 bases from V and 8 from J, leaving 16 bases between them. The chain's CDR3 is CASSLNTEWGYTF. The CDR3 nucleotides read TGTGCCAGCTCCTTGAATACGGAGTGGGGCTACACCTTC.

The chain combines TRBV7-2 with TRBJ2-7; 11 bases align to TRBD1. After removal of 5 bases from V and 5 bases from J, the junction contained 11 bases not matched to a gene. The germline gives CDR1 SGHTA, CDR2 FQGNSA. CDR3 length: 16 residues. For the CDR3, the DNA is TGTGCCAGCAGCCCCTCCGTGGACAGGGGGCGCGACGAGCAGTACTTC. Translation gives CASSPSVDRGRDEQYF.

The chain uses TRBV20-1 and TRBJ1-1; the D gene is possibly TRBD1 (6 bases). CDR3 length: 12 residues. Trimming cost V 6 bases and J 1 base, with 9 bases left between them. CDR1 DFQATT and CDR2 SNEGSKA come from the germline V gene (reference sequence). The CDR3 loop reads CSATQGNTEAFF. In DNA form, the CDR3 reads TGCAGTGCAACACAGGGGAACACTGAAGCTTTCTTT.

This clonotype was recorded only once. This rearrangement joins TRBV5-1 to TRBJ2-7, with 13 bases matching TRBD2. The CDR3 loop spans 15 amino acids. The J segment lost 2 bases and the V segment lost 3 bases, leaving 2 bases of the junction unmatched. The germline V gene encodes CDR1 SGHRS and CDR2 YFSETQ. CDR3 in amino acids: CASSSGLAGAYEQYF. The CDR3 DNA reads as TGCGCCAGCAGCTCCGGACTAGCGGGGGCCTACGAGCAGTACTTC.

The sample holds one count of this clonotype. The chain is built from TRBV4-1 and TRBJ2-5; TRBD1 matches at 7 bases. Trimming took 3 bases from V and 7 from J; bases not matched to a gene: 8. Germline CDR1 and CDR2: MGHRA and YSYEKL. The length of the CDR3 is 14 residues. CDR3 in amino acids: CASSQRQGLLTQYF. CDR3 coding DNA: TGCGCCAGCAGCCAGCGACAGGGTCTGTTGACCCAGTACTTC.

This rearrangement joins TRBV7-2 to TRBJ2-1, with D possibly TRBD1 on 5 matching bases. V lost 2 bases, J lost 5 bases, and 7 bases lay in between. The length of the CDR3 is 13 residues. Per germline, CDR1 SGHTA and CDR2 FQGNSA. CDR3: CASSLRGNNEQFF. As DNA, the CDR3 is TGTGCCAGCAGCTTAAGGGGCAACAATGAGCAGTTCTTC.

The chain couples TRBV19 to TRBJ1-1; D remains ambiguous. V lost 1 base to trimming and J lost 8 bases, with 11 bases between them. Germline CDR1 and CDR2: LNHDA and SQIVND (reference sequence). This CDR3 is 13 amino acids long. CDR3 amino acids: CASSIGGGLEAFF. CDR3 bases: TGTGCCAGTAGTATAGGAGGAGGGCTGGAAGCTTTCTTT. The whole variable domain, filled in from reference TRBV19 and TRBJ1-1, reads DGGITQSPKYLFRKEGQNVTLSCEQNLNHDAMYWYRQDPGQGLRLIYYSQIVNDFQKGDIAEGYSVSREKKESFPLTVTSAQKNPTAFYLCASSIGGGLEAFFGQGTRLTVV.

The chain couples TRBV11-2 to TRBJ1-2, with 10 bases aligning to TRBD1. Germline-derived CDR1 and CDR2 are SGHAT and FQNNGV. The CDR3 length is 15 residues. J lost 4 bases, V lost 1 base, and 3 bases had no gene match. The CDR3 DNA follows: TGTGCCAGCAGCTTAGGGGGACAGGGGATCTATGGCTACACCTTC. Translated: CASSLGGQGIYGYTF.

V is TRBV6-5 and J is TRBJ1-5; D gene unclear. V lost 0 bases, J lost 4 bases, and 4 bases lay in between. Germline CDR1 is MNHEY and CDR2 is SVGAGI. The CDR3 is 13 residues long. The CDR3 loop is CASSYSWNQPQHF. For the CDR3, the DNA is TGTGCCAGCAGTTACTCTTGGAATCAGCCCCAGCATTTT.

The J gene is TRBJ2-7, the V gene TRBV20-1; TRBD2 agrees at 9 bases. The germline V gene encodes CDR1 DFQATT and CDR2 SNEGSKA (reference sequence). V gave up 5 bases and J gave up 2 bases; unmatched junction bases: 7. The CDR3 has 14 residues. The CDR3: CSAGLAGFTYEQYF. CDR3 nucleotide sequence: TGCAGTGCTGGGCTAGCGGGATTTACCTACGAGCAGTACTTC.